The clone carrying this T cell receptor (beta chain) was detected a few times. This sample was taken from a study of blood T cells in healthy people across ages. In terms of origin and age, donors were healthy Caucasian individuals from Russia aged about 6 to 90. Then a second PCR, running about 6 to 12 cycles, was carried out with a sample-barcoded 5' primer and a J-beta primer mix. TCRdb reprocessed the 5' RACE reads via MiXCR and lists one record per CDR3 protein. The data hold around 710,000 distinct CDR3 sequences, with 35% to 45% observed a single time. Looked up from germline, CDR1 is DFQATT and CDR2 is SNEGSKA (reference sequence). This CDR3 contains 15 residues. The J segment lost 6 bases and the V segment lost 2 bases, leaving 7 bases of the junction unmatched.

The sequence was collected from a woman in her fifties or sixties in good health. What was sequenced was blood. V and J are TRBV20-1 and TRBJ1-5; 10 bases align to TRBD1. CDR3 residues: CSARRTGTGVQPQHF. CDR3 coding DNA: TGCAGTGCTAGACGTACGGGGACAGGGGTTCAGCCCCAGCATTTT.